This T cell receptor (beta chain) derives from a study of blood T cell repertoires in COVID-19. For the study at large: T cells, B-cell-depleted T cells, or PBMCs supplied cDNA or gDNA.

CDR3 length: 15 residues. V was pared by 4 bases and J by 5 bases, with 7 bases of the junction left unmatched. The germline CDR1 and CDR2 sequences are SGHDT and YYEEEE. Per the authors' pipeline: Amplified reference gene primers provided the basis for estimating nucleated cell counts. Measured with immunoSEQ multiplex PCR; TCRdb has only the in-frame clones, and not every one. V and J calls and clone size follow that table, whereas D and trimming were derived from the DNA. Of some 260,000 clones listed, approximately 90% are singletons. This sequence was found in a woman aged 40 to 50 who had recovered from COVID-19. V usage is TRBV5-6 and J usage is TRBJ1-1, with 11 bases that match TRBD1. The sample comprised peripheral blood. CDR3 in amino acids: CASSAGTGGWTEAFF. The CDR3 DNA is TGTGCCAGCAGCGCCGGGACAGGGGGATGGACTGAAGCTTTCTTT.